Below are 9 T cell receptor beta chains sequenced from a single sample in a study of shared clonotypes between healthy human individuals. Only in-frame clones appear in the TCRdb table, and some are missing; sequencing was by immunoSEQ multiplex PCR. The sample yields 2,500,000 or so clones, approximately 93% seen once. Material for sequencing was naive CD4+ T cells from PBMCs. Subset: CD45RA+ positively selected. These receptor sequences come from a man in his late teens or twenties in good health. Some clones in this sample may be carry-over from other donors' samples.

The chain employs TRBV5-4 and TRBJ2-5; the D is unclear. V lost 4 bases to trimming and J lost 1 base, with 5 bases between them. This CDR3 comprises 12 residues. Per the germline V gene, CDR1 is SGHNT and CDR2 is YYREEE (reference sequence). The CDR3 coding sequence is TGTGCCAGCAGCCGATCCCAAGAGACCCAGTACTTC. Translated, it gives CASSRSQETQYF. The entire variable domain, with the rest obtained from reference TRBV5-4 and TRBJ2-5, is as follows: ETGVTQSPTHLIKTRGQQVTLRCSSQSGHNTVSWYQQALGQGPQFIFQYYREEENGRGNFPPRFSGLQFPNYSSELNVNALELDDSALYLCASSRSQETQYFGPGTRLLVL.

This chain joins TRBV19 and TRBJ1-2, with 7 nucleotides matching TRBD1. V shed 5 bases and J 2 bases; nucleotides not matched to a gene: 8. Germline-derived CDR1 and CDR2 are LNHDA and SQIVND (reference sequence). This CDR3 contains 15 residues. CDR3 region: CASSSPGTANYGYTF. The CDR3 DNA sequence: TGTGCCAGTAGTTCCCCCGGGACAGCAAACTATGGCTACACCTTC.

The chain uses TRBV6-6 and TRBJ2-7; D may be TRBD2 (6 bases). The CDR3 spans 14 residues. V lost 10 bases, J lost 3 bases, and 19 bases lay in between. The V gene's germline CDR1 is MNHNY and CDR2 SVGAGI (reference sequence). CDR3 bases: TGTGCCACGGGCGGGACGGGTAGCGGCTACGAGCAGTACTTC. Protein product: CATGGTGSGYEQYF.

The chain couples TRBV6-1 to TRBJ2-3; D may be TRBD1 or TRBD2 (5 bases each). The ends were cut back, 4 bases at V and 8 bases at J, with 16 bases in the middle. The CDR3 sequence is 14 residues long. CDR1 is MNHNS and CDR2 is SASEGT in the germline V gene. The CDR3: CASSVGRERGTQYF. The CDR3 DNA is TGTGCCAGCAGTGTGGGCAGGGAGCGCGGTACGCAGTATTTT.

V is TRBV2 and J is TRBJ2-7, with D unresolved. CDR3 length: 15 amino acids. The V end lost 6 bases, the J end lost 0 bases, and 15 bases lay between the germline ends. Germline lookup yields CDR1 SNHLY and CDR2 FYNNEI. Here the CDR3 reads CASRADPYSSYEQYF. In DNA, the CDR3 is TGTGCCAGCAGGGCCGACCCGTACAGCTCCTACGAGCAGTACTTC.

The rearrangement joins TRBV18 to TRBJ2-7; a weak D match, TRBD1 (5 bases). Germline V gene sequence: CDR1 KGHSH, CDR2 LQKENI. V gave up 1 base and J gave up 6 bases, with 19 bases separating them. CDR3 size: 16 residues. CDR3 protein: CASSPLQGFRVGEQYF. Here the CDR3 DNA reads TGTGCCAGCTCACCACTGCAGGGATTTCGGGTAGGCGAGCAGTACTTC.

A few counts support this clone. The sample carries other DNA sequences with the same CDR3. V gene TRBV7-3 combines with J gene TRBJ1-1; weak D call: TRBD1 (5 bases). V dropped 4 bases and J dropped 2 bases, with 8 bases sitting between them. CDR1 is SGHTA, CDR2 FQGTGA, per germline. The CDR3 length is 13 residues. CDR3 nucleotides: TGTGCCAGCAGCTGGAGGGGTAACACTGAAGCTTTCTTT. As protein: CASSWRGNTEAFF.

The chain employs TRBV4-3 and TRBJ2-2; TRBD2 aligns across 8 bases. Germline CDR1 is LGHNA and CDR2 is YSLEER. Germline trimming cut 0 bases from V and 2 bases from J; bases unmatched to any gene: 8. CDR3 length: 18 residues. The CDR3 sequence is CASSQEPAGVGNTGELFF. In DNA form, the CDR3 reads TGCGCCAGCAGCCAAGAACCAGCGGGAGTTGGTAACACCGGGGAGCTGTTTTTT.

The chain combines TRBV5-1 with TRBJ2-5; D is uncertain. The germline V gene has CDR1 SGHRS and CDR2 YFSETQ. Trimming left V 0 bases short and J 11 bases short, with 14 bases between. CDR3 length: 13 residues. The CDR3 DNA reads as TGCGCCAGCAGCTTGGTGACCGGTATGATGCAGTACTTC. It encodes CASSLVTGMMQYF.